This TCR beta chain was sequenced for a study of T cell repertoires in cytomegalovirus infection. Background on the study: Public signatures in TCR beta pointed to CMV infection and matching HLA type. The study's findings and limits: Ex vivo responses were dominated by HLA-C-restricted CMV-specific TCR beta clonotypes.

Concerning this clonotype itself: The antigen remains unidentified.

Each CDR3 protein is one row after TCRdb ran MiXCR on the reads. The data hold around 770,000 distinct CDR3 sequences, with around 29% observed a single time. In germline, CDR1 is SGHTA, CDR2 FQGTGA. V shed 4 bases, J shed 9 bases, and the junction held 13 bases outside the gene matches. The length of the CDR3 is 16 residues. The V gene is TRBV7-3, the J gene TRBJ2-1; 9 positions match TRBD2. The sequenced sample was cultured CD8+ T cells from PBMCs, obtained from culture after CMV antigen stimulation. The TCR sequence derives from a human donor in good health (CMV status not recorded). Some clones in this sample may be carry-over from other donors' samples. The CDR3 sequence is CASSSVAGGSQSEQFF. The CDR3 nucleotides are TGTGCCAGCAGCTCCGTGGCGGGGGGGTCTCAAAGTGAGCAGTTCTTC.